The clone carrying this TCR beta chain showed up just a few times. No antigen is known for it. It was RNA transcripts that yielded the amplified TCR beta CDR3 regions. When the TCR CDR3 underwent first-round RT-PCR, the HTBI primer set was used. TCRdb reanalysed the multiplex PCR reads using MiXCR and keeps one entry per CDR3 protein. The table lists around 620,000 distinct CDR3 sequences, roughly 15% of them singletons. This entry is derived from a study of T cells in Graves' hyperthyroidism and ophthalmopathy. The study's findings and limits: Within blood appeared most thyroid clonotypes that had expanded above 0.001.

No progression to ophthalmopathy during 18 months of follow-up defined stable disease. Criteria for exclusion of patients were uncontrolled infection, other autoimmune disease, pregnancy or lactation. The CDR3 totals 17 residues. Germline V CDR1 and CDR2: LNHDA, SQIVND (reference sequence). Deletions cut 6 bases from V and 1 base from J, with 20 bases between. The V call is TRBV19, the J call TRBJ2-3, with D possibly matching TRBD2 (5 bases). Sequencing was carried out using blood. The clonotype was recovered from a woman in her 30s with Graves' hyperthyroidism. Here the CDR3 reads CASRSGSGPKGTDTQYF. CDR3 nucleotides: TGTGCCAGTAGGTCGGGGAGCGGCCCAAAGGGCACAGATACGCAGTATTTT. The variable domain in full, with the rest retrieved from reference TRBV19 and TRBJ2-3, is DGGITQSPKYLFRKEGQNVTLSCEQNLNHDAMYWYRQDPGQGLRLIYYSQIVNDFQKGDIAEGYSVSREKKESFPLTVTSAQKNPTAFYLCASRSGSGPKGTDTQYFGPGTRLTVL.